A selection of T cell receptor beta chains follows, all from one sample in a study of CXCR3-negative and CXCR3-positive naive CD8 T cells. TCRdb reprocessed the 5' RACE reads and stores each CDR3 protein as one record, lacking DNA. This repertoire comprises about 98,000 distinct CDR3 sequences; its ten largest clones make up about 1%. The sequenced sample consisted of naive CXCR3+ CD8+ T cells from blood. The source is a human donor in good health. Some clones in this sample may be carry-over from other donors' samples. CDR3s include the opening cysteine and the closing phenylalanine or tryptophan.

J,V,CDR3
TRBJ1-6,TRBV4-3,CASSQAGTHNSPLHF
TRBJ2-7,TRBV7-2,CASSLAEGVYEQYF
TRBJ2-3,TRBV27,CASSSGLSTDTQYF
TRBJ2-7,TRBV29-1,CSVEEDRGFDYEQYF
TRBJ1-2,TRBV6-2/TRBV6-3,CASSYTIVWHGYTF
TRBJ2-1,TRBV12-5,CASGLLSWGEQFF
TRBJ2-3,TRBV6-6,CASSYALLAGVGTDTQYF
TRBJ2-1,TRBV7-9,CASSFPELAGGWNEQFF
TRBJ2-2,TRBV7-6,CACTENTGELFF
TRBJ1-1,TRBV7-9,CASSFGVFEAFF
TRBJ2-1,TRBV29-1,CSVELGMGYNEQFF
TRBJ2-7,TRBV3-1,CASSQDLKRGGAYDKQYF
TRBJ2-1,TRBV3-1,CASSQTGIRNEQFF
TRBJ2-7,TRBV6-1,CASSEASYPSYEQYF
TRBJ1-5,TRBV12-3/TRBV12-4,CASSQFSNQPQHF
TRBJ1-6,TRBV7-9,CASNLGGLGSYNSPLHF
TRBJ2-7,TRBV20-1,CSAREDSYEQYF
TRBJ2-7,TRBV7-9,CASSFAQGAYEQYF
TRBJ2-1,TRBV29-1,CSVLAGEICNGQFF
TRBJ2-7,TRBV6-1,CASSEDERGISYEQYF
TRBJ2-1,TRBV11-2,CASSLGVNEQFF
TRBJ2-1,TRBV2,CASLGFLENEQFF
TRBJ1-2,TRBV29-1,CSVGPVGGYTF
TRBJ2-7,TRBV4-1,CASSQEGVSWHEQYF
TRBJ2-1,TRBV6-2/TRBV6-3,CASSIIGQSDNEQFF
TRBJ2-1,TRBV6-5,CASSYSKAGNNEQFF
TRBJ1-1,TRBV27,CASSLGPPTELNTEAFF
TRBJ2-1,TRBV9,CASSVTGAPSYNEQFF
TRBJ2-5,TRBV28,CASSLFGQGVETQYF
TRBJ2-3,TRBV5-1,CASSFRGRDTDTQYF
TRBJ2-7,TRBV7-2,CASSLAGVGYEQYF
TRBJ2-2,TRBV29-1,CSVGGSGLNTGELFF
TRBJ2-1,TRBV7-7,CASSLGGLYNEQFF
TRBJ2-7,TRBV20-1,CSARSPQDHYEQYF
TRBJ1-2,TRBV20-1,CSVSGREDGYTF
TRBJ2-1,TRBV4-2,CASSQDLGQYNEQFF
TRBJ2-6,TRBV29-1,CSVEEQGDSGANVLTF
TRBJ1-2,TRBV20-1,CSARDSRQGNYGYTF
TRBJ2-7,TRBV7-8,CASSRTPSYEQYF
TRBJ2-2,TRBV7-3,CASSPGGTGELFF
TRBJ2-5,TRBV28,CASSPRLAAQETQYF